The 5 T cell receptor beta chains below were found in one sample sequenced in a study of T cell repertoires in cytomegalovirus infection. TCRdb reprocessed the reads with MiXCR, giving one entry per CDR3 protein. Here the sample spans some 390,000 distinct CDR3 sequences, 15% to 20% being singletons. Sequences were obtained from PBMCs. All receptors derive from a human donor in good health (CMV status not recorded). Some clones in this sample may be carry-over from other donors' samples.

This clonotype appeared many times. The gene calls are TRBV7-6 and TRBJ2-7, with D unclear. Between the trimmed V and J ends, which lost 5 bases and 2 bases, there was a span of 13 bases. Germline V CDR1 and CDR2: SGHVS, FNYEAQ. The CDR3 contains 14 residues. CDR3 in amino acids: CASSPGTSAYEQYF. The CDR3 coding sequence is TGTGCCAGCAGCCCAGGAACGTCGGCCTACGAGCAGTACTTC.

This clonotype appeared many times. This chain links TRBV5-5 with TRBJ1-3; unclear D gene. Germline V lookup: CDR1 SGHKS, CDR2 YYEKEE (reference sequence). This CDR3 has 15 amino acids. V gave up 0 bases and J gave up 0 bases, with 7 bases separating them. The DNA of the CDR3 is TGTGCCAGCAGCTTGGATAGGTACTCTGGAAACACCATATATTTT. This codes for CASSLDRYSGNTIYF.

This clonotype came up many times. This sequence joins TRBV7-2 and TRBJ2-7, with TRBD2 matching 10 bases. J lost 2 bases, V lost 5 bases, and 6 bases had no gene match. The germline gives CDR1 SGHTA, CDR2 FQGNSA. This CDR3 has 15 residues. CDR3 DNA sequence: TGTGCCAGCAGCGCCTCTAGCGGGGGTACCTACGAGCAGTACTTC. Translating gives CASSASSGGTYEQYF.

This clonotype was counted between two and nine times. The CDR3 spells CSARRDRSTEAFF. The CDR3 coding sequence is TGCAGTGCTAGAAGGGACAGAAGCACTGAAGCTTTCTTT. The chain has TRBV20-1 and TRBJ1-1; 7 bases agree with TRBD1. Germline V gives CDR1 DFQATT, CDR2 SNEGSKA (reference sequence). J lost 4 bases, V lost 2 bases, and 4 bases had no gene match. The CDR3 consists of 13 residues.

CDR3: CASNGGLYNEQFF. DNA for the CDR3: TGTGCCAGCAACGGCGGCCTCTACAATGAGCAGTTCTTC. The genes are TRBV7-9 and TRBJ2-1; the D is unclear. The germline V gene has CDR1 SEHNR and CDR2 FQNEAQ (reference sequence). The V and J ends lost 7 bases and 3 bases respectively, with 10 bases between them. The CDR3 contains 13 residues.